What follows are 8 T cell receptor beta chains derived from one specimen sequenced in a study of shared clonotypes between healthy human individuals. Libraries were prepared by immunoSEQ multiplex PCR; TCRdb keeps only in-frame clonotypes and omits some of them. Of 2,500,000 or so clones listed, 85% to 95% were seen once; the top ten hold around 0.35%. Sequencing used naive CD4+ T cells from PBMCs. Subset here: CD45RA+ positively selected. The source is a man between 18 and 29 years old in good health. Some clones in this sample may be carry-over from other donors' samples.

This clone was recorded only once. The CDR3 bases are TGTGCCAGCAGCTTATACAGCGGCAATCAAGAGACCCAGTACTTC. Encoded protein: CASSLYSGNQETQYF. The chain is built from TRBV7-2 and TRBJ2-5; maybe TRBD2 (5 bases). Germline loops: CDR1 SGHTA, CDR2 FQGNSA. The CDR3 runs to 15 residues. Trimming left V 2 bases short and J 2 bases short, with 12 bases between.

This clone has only one observation. The same CDR3 can be traced to other DNA sequences in this sample. The chain uses TRBV11-3 and TRBJ2-2, with TRBD2 identical over 7 bases. Germline assignment: CDR1 SGHNT and CDR2 YENEEA. The CDR3 has 13 amino acids. V lost 3 bases, J lost 6 bases, and 1 base stayed unmatched. Here the CDR3 DNA reads TGTGCCAGCAGCTTGGGAGGGGCCGGGGAGCTGTTTTTT. Translated: CASSLGGAGELFF.

In DNA form, the CDR3 reads TGTGCCAGCAGCTTGGTAGGGGACAGGGCTAACTATGGCTACACCTTC. Residues: CASSLVGDRANYGYTF. The rearrangement links TRBV5-4 to TRBJ1-2; 9 positions match TRBD1. The ends lost 0 bases at V and 0 bases at J; junction bases unmatched: 3. The CDR3 has 16 residues. Looked up from germline, CDR1 is SGHNT and CDR2 is YYREEE (reference sequence). Filled out from reference TRBV5-4 and TRBJ1-2, the complete variable domain reads ETGVTQSPTHLIKTRGQQVTLRCSSQSGHNTVSWYQQALGQGPQFIFQYYREEENGRGNFPPRFSGLQFPNYSSELNVNALELDDSALYLCASSLVGDRANYGYTFGSGTRLTVV.

The rearrangement uses TRBV5-1 and TRBJ1-4, with 7 bases that match TRBD1. The germline gives CDR1 SGHRS, CDR2 YFSETQ. V lost 0 bases and J lost 7; bases outside the gene matches: 6. The CDR3 is made up of 15 amino acids. The CDR3 DNA sequence: TGCGCCAGCAGCTTGGGGGCAGGGGGTTTTGAAAAACTGTTTTTT. Translated: CASSLGAGGFEKLFF.

The chain links TRBV5-1 to TRBJ2-7; D perhaps matches TRBD2 (7 bases). From germline, CDR1 is SGHRS and CDR2 YFSETQ. The CDR3 covers 17 residues. V was clipped by 1 base and J by 7 bases, with 24 bases between them. CDR3 coding DNA: TGCGCCAGCAGCTTGCCGCCGGGGGGCTCCCCGAGAGGAGAGCAGTACTTC. As protein: CASSLPPGGSPRGEQYF.

V is TRBV15 and J is TRBJ2-5; D may match TRBD1 or TRBD2 (5 bases each). Trimming cost V 3 bases and J 4 bases, with 15 bases left between them. Germline loops: CDR1 LNHNV, CDR2 YYDKDF (reference sequence). This CDR3 comprises 15 residues. The CDR3 bases are TGTGCCACCAGCAGCAAGGGACGGATTCTAGAGACCCAGTACTTC. Its protein product is CATSSKGRILETQYF.

The rearrangement joins TRBV7-2 to TRBJ2-2; the D gene is possibly TRBD2 (5 bases). Germline values: CDR1 SGHTA, CDR2 FQGNSA. CDR3 length: 15 residues. Trimming removed 1 base at V and 4 bases at J, with 10 bases between. Here the CDR3 DNA reads TGTGCCAGCAGCTTAGTAGTCCGGGGCACCGGGGAGCTGTTTTTT. Amino acids: CASSLVVRGTGELFF.

This clone appeared a single time. The chain carries TRBV7-3 and TRBJ2-5; D tentatively fits TRBD1 or TRBD2 (5 bases each). In germline, CDR1 is SGHTA, CDR2 FQGTGA. The CDR3 is 13 residues long. Trimming pared 5 bases from V and 3 bases from J, leaving 10 bases between. The DNA for the CDR3 is TGTGCCAGCAGCACGGGACGGAAAGAGACCCAGTACTTC. Its translation: CASSTGRKETQYF.